One sample yielded the 10 T cell receptor beta chains listed below, sequenced in a study of cytomegalovirus exposure and HLA in healthy donors. In the PCR, 60 Vbeta and 13 Jbeta primers were used. Assay used: immunoSEQ multiplex PCR; TCRdb lists only in-frame clones, some missing. The sample carries under 200,000 clones, around 80% recorded once. Material for sequencing was PBMCs. These TCRs come from a man younger than 45 in good health and CMV-seronegative.

This clone was observed a handful of times. The CDR3 nucleotides are TGTGCCAGCATGCGGGGGAGACAAGAGACCCAGTACTTC. This codes for CASMRGRQETQYF. The chain joins TRBV7-2 to TRBJ2-5, with 7 positions matching TRBD2. This CDR3 region has 13 residues. The trim removed 7 bases at V and 2 bases at J, leaving 4 bases unmatched. Per germline, CDR1 SGHTA and CDR2 FQGNSA. Combining the CDR3 with reference TRBV7-2 and TRBJ2-5 gives the whole variable domain GAGVSQSPSNKVTEKGKDVELRCDPISGHTALYWYRQSLGQGLEFLIYFQGNSAPDKSGLPSDRFSAERTGGSVSTLTIQRTQQEDSAVYLCASMRGRQETQYFGPGTRLLVL.

J is TRBJ1-4 and V is TRBV27; 7 bases are a match to TRBD1. After removal of 5 bases from V and 3 bases from J, the junction contained 6 bases not matched to a gene. This CDR3 is built from 15 residues. The germline CDR1 and CDR2 sequences are MNHEY and SMNVEV (reference sequence). The CDR3 loop is CASSLNRGSNEKLFF. The CDR3 DNA reads TGTGCCAGCAGTCTTAACAGGGGATCTAATGAAAAACTGTTTTTT. The whole variable domain, remainder taken from reference TRBV27 and TRBJ1-4, is EAQVTQNPRYLITVTGKKLTVTCSQNMNHEYMSWYRQDPGLGLRQIYYSMNVEVTDKGDVPEGYKVSRKEKRNFPLILESPSPNQTSLYFCASSLNRGSNEKLFFGSGTQLSVL.

The chain employs TRBV10-3 and TRBJ2-2; possible D gene TRBD2, 6 bases. With 2 bases removed from V and 5 bases from J, the gap between germline ends came to 18 bases. Germline V gives CDR1 ENHRY, CDR2 SYGVKD. CDR3 length equals 17 residues. The CDR3 DNA is TGTGCCATCAGTGAGACTGGGACGGGTGGGGGGACCGGGGAGCTGTTTTTT. Protein sequence: CAISETGTGGGTGELFF.

The V and J genes are TRBV27 and TRBJ2-7, with 7 bases identical to TRBD2. J gave up 2 bases and V 4 bases, and 2 bases lay outside the gene matches. Germline values: CDR1 MNHEY, CDR2 SMNVEV (reference sequence). This CDR3 is 13 amino acids long. The CDR3 DNA sequence: TGTGCCAGCAGTTGGGGGGGACCCTACGAGCAGTACTTC. Translated, it gives CASSWGGPYEQYF.

The sample holds many counts of this clone. The chain carries TRBV7-9 and TRBJ2-1, with 8 bases matching TRBD1. This CDR3 has 17 amino acids. With 1 base clipped from V and 7 bases from J, the junction kept 12 bases outside the gene matches. Germline loops: CDR1 SEHNR, CDR2 FQNEAQ (reference sequence). In DNA form, the CDR3 reads TGTGCCAGCAGCTTAGAGGTCTCGCAGGGGGCGTGGAATGAGCAGTTCTTC. Translated, it gives CASSLEVSQGAWNEQFF.

In its sample, this clone was seen a few times. This chain joins TRBV7-9 and TRBJ1-1; D not resolved. V lost 3 bases, J lost 1 base, and 18 bases lay in between. From germline, CDR1 is SEHNR and CDR2 FQNEAQ (reference sequence). The CDR3 runs to 17 residues. CDR3 loop: CASSFFLRREKNTEAFF. The CDR3 bases are TGTGCCAGCAGCTTCTTTCTCCGACGGGAAAAGAACACTGAAGCTTTCTTT.

The chain joins TRBV23-1 to TRBJ1-2; 7 bases map to TRBD1. TRBV23-1 is an ORF for which the function is uncertain. Losses at the gene ends were 1 base for V and 2 bases for J; bases not matched to a gene: 10. The CDR3 is 17 amino acids. In DNA, the CDR3 is TGCGCCAGCAGTCAATATAGGGGCGGACAGGCGAACTATGGCTACACCTTC. Its protein is CASSQYRGGQANYGYTF.

The chain recombines TRBV10-3 with TRBJ2-3, with D unclear. Trimming stripped 8 bases from V and 2 bases from J, with 17 bases between. This CDR3 region has 15 residues. Germline-derived CDR1 and CDR2 are ENHRY and SYGVKD. CDR3 region: CAISLEPVLTDTQYF. The CDR3 region has the DNA TGTGCCATCTCGCTGGAGCCGGTTCTCACAGATACGCAGTATTTT.

The CDR3 is CASSFQQGGSGIGQFF. CDR3 sequence (DNA): TGTGCCAGCAGCTTCCAACAGGGGGGCTCAGGAATAGGGCAGTTCTTC. The chain has TRBV5-4 and TRBJ2-1, with TRBD1 matching 8 bases. CDR3 length equals 16 residues. From germline, CDR1 is SGHNT and CDR2 YYREEE (reference sequence). With 2 bases clipped from V and 12 bases from J, the junction kept 16 bases outside the gene matches.

The count of this clone is one. This chain uses TRBV6-1 with TRBJ1-2, with D perhaps matching TRBD1 (5 bases). The CDR3 has 15 residues. Trimming removed 1 base from V and 6 bases from J, with 15 bases in between. The germline V gene has CDR1 MNHNS and CDR2 SASEGT. CDR3 bases: TGTGCCAGCAGTGAAGGTCCCCAGGGTGTCGATGGCTACACCTTC. Amino acids: CASSEGPQGVDGYTF.